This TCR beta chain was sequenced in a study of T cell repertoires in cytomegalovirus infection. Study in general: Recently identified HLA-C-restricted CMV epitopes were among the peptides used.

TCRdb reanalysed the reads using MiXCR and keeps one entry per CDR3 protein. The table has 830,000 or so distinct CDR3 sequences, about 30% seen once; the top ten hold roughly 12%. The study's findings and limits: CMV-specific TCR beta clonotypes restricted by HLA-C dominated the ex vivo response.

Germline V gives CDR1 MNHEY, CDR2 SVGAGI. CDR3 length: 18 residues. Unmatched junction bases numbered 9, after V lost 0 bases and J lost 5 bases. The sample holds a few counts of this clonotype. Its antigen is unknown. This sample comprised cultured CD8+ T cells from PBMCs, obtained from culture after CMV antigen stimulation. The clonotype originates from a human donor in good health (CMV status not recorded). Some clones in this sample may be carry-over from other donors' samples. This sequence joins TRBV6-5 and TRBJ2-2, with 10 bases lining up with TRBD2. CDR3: CASSYSGSGGKWTGELFF. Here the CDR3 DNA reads TGTGCCAGCAGTTACTCTGGTAGCGGGGGGAAATGGACCGGGGAGCTGTTTTTT.